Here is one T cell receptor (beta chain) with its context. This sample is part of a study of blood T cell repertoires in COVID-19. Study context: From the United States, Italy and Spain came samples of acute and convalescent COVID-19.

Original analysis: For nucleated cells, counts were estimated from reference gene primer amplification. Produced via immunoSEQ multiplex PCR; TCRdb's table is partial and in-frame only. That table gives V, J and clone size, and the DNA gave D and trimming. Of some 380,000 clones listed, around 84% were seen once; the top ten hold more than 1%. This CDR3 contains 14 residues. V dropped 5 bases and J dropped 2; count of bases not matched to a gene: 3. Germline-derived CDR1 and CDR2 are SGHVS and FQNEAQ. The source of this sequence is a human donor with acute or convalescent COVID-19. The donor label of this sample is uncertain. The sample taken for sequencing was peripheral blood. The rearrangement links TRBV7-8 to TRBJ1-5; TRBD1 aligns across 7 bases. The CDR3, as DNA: TGTGCCAGCAGCGTTCAGGGGGGCAATCAGCCCCAGCATTTT. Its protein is CASSVQGGNQPQHF.